This T cell receptor (beta chain) comes out of a study of blood T cells in healthy people across ages. Germline V gene lookup returns CDR1 SQVTM and CDR2 ANQGSEA. Trimming removed 4 bases from V and 3 bases from J, with 15 bases in between. CDR3 length equals 14 residues. This clonotype showed up many times. A sample-barcoded 5' primer and a J-beta primer mix were used in a second PCR of about 7 to 11 cycles. TCRdb itself ran the 5' RACE reads through MiXCR, one entry per CDR3 protein. The sample has hundreds of thousands of distinct CDR3 sequences, around 49% seen once. This TCR came from a woman between 55 and 75 years old in good health. The sample consisted of blood. The rearrangement links TRBV29-1 to TRBJ2-5; TRBD2 might be the D (6 bases). CDR3 sequence reads: CSVVINSGKETQYF. In DNA form, the CDR3 reads TGCAGCGTTGTCATAAATAGCGGTAAAGAGACCCAGTACTTC.